A selection of T cell receptor beta chains follows, all from one sample in a study of T cell repertoires in cytomegalovirus infection. What these receptors recognize is not known. TCRdb ran MiXCR on the reads and lists one entry per CDR3 protein. The top ten clones hold around a sixth of a sample with hundreds of thousands of distinct CDR3 sequences, roughly 33% of them seen once. Sequencing was performed on cultured PBMCs, taken from culture after CMV antigen stimulation. These receptors were taken from a human donor in good health (CMV status not recorded). Some clones in this sample may be carry-over from other donors' samples. The conserved cysteine and the conserved F or W are not part of the CDR3 here. Each record gives: clone size, V gene, CDR3 protein. Clone size is given for some rows only: seen once, a few or many times, or a class if the clone is expanded.

clone size: few; V gene: TRBV19; CDR3 protein: ASSMRRWGDTQY
clone size: once; V gene: TRBV19; CDR3 protein: ASIDWGRTADTGELF
clone size: few; V gene: TRBV11-2; CDR3 protein: ASSSSLLTGSGRAKNIQY
clone size: NA; V gene: TRBV12-3/TRBV12-4; CDR3 protein: ASSPRRGTSGPVETQY
clone size: NA; V gene: TRBV6-6; CDR3 protein: ASSSRQGRGYEQY
clone size: few; V gene: TRBV6-1; CDR3 protein: ASSVGLFTGELF
clone size: few; V gene: TRBV9; CDR3 protein: ASSSSGQPYEQY
clone size: NA; V gene: TRBV6-5; CDR3 protein: ASSYLIGAPQGYT
clone size: few; V gene: TRBV10-3; CDR3 protein: AIGLAGEREQY
clone size: once; V gene: TRBV5-1; CDR3 protein: ASSGWTAAGSIT
clone size: NA; V gene: TRBV20-1; CDR3 protein: SASVGGGYNEQF
clone size: few; V gene: TRBV11-2; CDR3 protein: ASSFTGGLPYEQY
clone size: NA; V gene: TRBV27; CDR3 protein: ASSPDYWGDEQF
clone size: NA; V gene: TRBV10-3; CDR3 protein: AISSGPRDTQY
clone size: NA; V gene: TRBV25-1; CDR3 protein: ASSDPRTGSNQPQH
clone size: NA; V gene: TRBV6-5; CDR3 protein: ASSTGVYNSPLH
clone size: NA; V gene: TRBV5-5; CDR3 protein: ASSLSLTSGNTIY
clone size: few; V gene: TRBV2; CDR3 protein: ASSPLPKETQY
clone size: NA; V gene: TRBV15; CDR3 protein: ATSRDRGYTQY
clone size: few; V gene: TRBV15; CDR3 protein: ATSSGLSVNYGYT
clone size: NA; V gene: TRBV28; CDR3 protein: ASSPPGHRNEKLF
clone size: NA; V gene: TRBV2; CDR3 protein: ASIEWASGGTDTQY
clone size: many; V gene: TRBV7-2; CDR3 protein: ASSLVLAGGGEQY
clone size: NA; V gene: TRBV6-2/TRBV6-3; CDR3 protein: ASSYSGQGAITDTQY
clone size: few; V gene: TRBV28; CDR3 protein: ASSLFRDTDTQY
clone size: NA; V gene: TRBV12-3/TRBV12-4; CDR3 protein: ASRGTGALAPQH
clone size: many; V gene: TRBV7-2; CDR3 protein: ASSASSGTANEQF
clone size: few; V gene: TRBV6-1; CDR3 protein: ASSDHLRTATGELF
clone size: NA; V gene: TRBV4-2; CDR3 protein: ASSQERRGTDTQY
clone size: once; V gene: TRBV4-1; CDR3 protein: ASSQEKGDSGYYEQY
clone size: NA; V gene: TRBV11-2; CDR3 protein: ASSPLQGKQY
clone size: many; V gene: TRBV7-2; CDR3 protein: ASSSRTGNTIY
clone size: NA; V gene: TRBV28; CDR3 protein: ASSFNLGGGASQY
clone size: NA; V gene: TRBV15; CDR3 protein: ATSSPGPFQVF
clone size: few; V gene: TRBV27; CDR3 protein: ASRGGLAGASYNEQF
clone size: few; V gene: TRBV7-6; CDR3 protein: ASSPPRDRGPSGNQPQH
clone size: NA; V gene: TRBV10-3; CDR3 protein: AISRLAGTGELF
clone size: few; V gene: TRBV28; CDR3 protein: ASSLWEIGSGANVLT
clone size: many; V gene: TRBV7-8; CDR3 protein: ASAGLSYEQY
clone size: NA; V gene: TRBV12-3/TRBV12-4; CDR3 protein: ASSKGFTNSNQPQH
clone size: NA; V gene: TRBV28; CDR3 protein: ASTDMDTQY
clone size: many; V gene: TRBV12-3/TRBV12-4; CDR3 protein: ASSFSSYNSPLH
clone size: few; V gene: TRBV19; CDR3 protein: ASSPDRDGHTIY
clone size: NA; V gene: TRBV24-1; CDR3 protein: ATSDWGRGRGEDQDWTNEKLF
clone size: NA; V gene: TRBV11-2; CDR3 protein: ASSRRGDPQDWQY
clone size: few; V gene: TRBV6-5; CDR3 protein: ASSYGRPNTEAF